Following are 10 T cell receptor beta chains from one sample sequenced in a study of T-cell reconstitution after alpha-beta-depleted transplantation in children. Unique molecular identifiers were incorporated into the prepared TCRbeta library. One entry per CDR3 protein results from TCRdb running MiXCR on the PCR reads. The sample gives a few hundred thousand distinct CDR3 sequences, over 10% of which show up once; over 2% is in the top ten. The sample in question was PBMCs, mostly from graft donor cells, obtained 360 days after TCRalphabeta/CD19-depleted stem cell transplant. The receptors here all came from a male patient aged 10-17 years who had a stem cell transplant for acute myeloid leukemia, so the T cells may come from the graft donor.

This clonotype has at least ten counts. This chain uses TRBV28 with TRBJ2-1; TRBD2 aligns across 7 bases. Germline V gives CDR1 MDHEN, CDR2 SYDVKM. V lost 2 bases and J lost 3; bases outside the gene matches: 7. This CDR3 has 16 residues. The CDR3 coding sequence is TGTGCCAGCAGTTTAAGGGCGGGACTAATCTACAATGAGCAGTTCTTC. This sequence encodes CASSLRAGLIYNEQFF.

This clonotype was seen a handful of times. The gene calls are TRBV7-2 and TRBJ1-2; no clear D. Trimming stripped 3 bases from V and 7 bases from J, with 12 bases between. The CDR3 is 13 residues long. In germline, CDR1 is SGHTA, CDR2 FQGNSA. This CDR3 is CASSFGSTRGYTF. CDR3 DNA sequence: TGTGCCAGCAGCTTTGGGTCGACACGTGGCTACACCTTC. Full variable domain (outside the CDR3, taken from reference TRBV7-2 and TRBJ1-2): GAGVSQSPSNKVTEKGKDVELRCDPISGHTALYWYRQSLGQGLEFLIYFQGNSAPDKSGLPSDRFSAERTGGSVSTLTIQRTQQEDSAVYLCASSFGSTRGYTFGSGTRLTVV.

There are a few counts of this clonotype. The rearrangement uses TRBV9 and TRBJ1-1; D might be TRBD1 (6 bases). The length of the CDR3 is 13 residues. V shed 4 bases and J shed 7 bases, with 14 bases lying between them. Per the germline V gene, CDR1 is SGDLS and CDR2 is YYNGEE. CDR3 protein: CASSPRTVGEAFF. Here the CDR3 DNA reads TGTGCCAGCAGCCCCCGGACAGTCGGTGAAGCTTTCTTT.

This clonotype was found a few times. V is TRBV4-1 and J is TRBJ1-4; no clear D gene. The CDR3 is made up of 15 amino acids. V dropped 4 bases and J dropped 0 bases, with 9 bases sitting between them. CDR1 MGHRA and CDR2 YSYEKL come from the germline V gene. The CDR3 sequence is CASSREVATNEKLFF. The CDR3 nucleotides read TGCGCCAGCAGCCGCGAGGTTGCAACTAATGAAAAACTGTTTTTT.

In its sample, this clonotype was seen a few times. The gene calls are TRBV28 and TRBJ2-7; TRBD1 agrees at 7 bases. V dropped 8 bases and J dropped 7; count of bases not matched to a gene: 11. Germline CDR1 is MDHEN and CDR2 is SYDVKM. The CDR3 length is 13 residues. CDR3 region: CASSPGQALEQYF. CDR3 nucleotide sequence: TGTGCCAGCTCCCCTGGACAGGCCCTTGAGCAGTACTTC. The whole variable domain, filled in from reference TRBV28 and TRBJ2-7, reads DVKVTQSSRYLVKRTGEKVFLECVQDMDHENMFWYRQDPGLGLRLIYFSYDVKMKEKGDIPEGYSVSREKKERFSLILESASTNQTSMYLCASSPGQALEQYFGPGTRLTVT.

The chain links TRBV27 to TRBJ1-1; TRBD1 matches at 7 bases. Looked up from germline, CDR1 is MNHEY and CDR2 is SMNVEV (reference sequence). V lost 4 bases, J lost 1 base, and 6 bases stayed unmatched. This CDR3 is 15 amino acids long. CDR3 in DNA: TGTGCCAGCAGTTCCTACGACAGGGCGAACACTGAAGCTTTCTTT. Translated, it gives CASSSYDRANTEAFF.

This clonotype was counted many times. The chain links TRBV6-2 or TRBV6-3 to TRBJ1-1; a weak D match, TRBD1 (6 bases). V lost 2 bases and J 3 bases, leaving 19 bases between the germline ends. This CDR3 spans 17 amino acids. Germline V gives CDR1 MNHEY, CDR2 SVGEGT. CDR3 amino acids: CASSYERGKSYYTEAFF. As DNA, the CDR3 is TGTGCCAGCAGTTACGAAAGGGGGAAGTCTTATTACACTGAAGCTTTCTTT.

This clonotype was detected only a few times. The chain employs TRBV7-6 and TRBJ2-3; D perhaps matches TRBD1 (5 bases). Deletions cut 4 bases from V and 0 bases from J, with 20 bases between. CDR3 length: 18 residues. CDR1 is SGHVS and CDR2 is FNYEAQ in the germline V gene. CDR3 coding DNA: TGTGCCAGCAGCTCCCTATACAGGAGCTCGGGTAGCACAGATACGCAGTATTTT. It translates to CASSSLYRSSGSTDTQYF.

The chain combines TRBV7-2 with TRBJ2-7; weak D call: TRBD2 (6 bases). The germline CDR1 and CDR2 sequences are SGHTA and FQGNSA. V was shortened by 1 base and J by 6 bases, with 13 bases between the two germline ends. This CDR3 contains 14 residues. The DNA for the CDR3 is TGTGCCAGCAGCTTAGGTCCGGGAGTAGGCGAGCAGTACTTC. It specifies CASSLGPGVGEQYF.

The rearrangement uses TRBV28 and TRBJ2-7, with D perhaps matching TRBD1 (6 bases). Trimming removed 8 bases at V and 2 bases at J, with 13 bases between. Looked up from germline, CDR1 is MDHEN and CDR2 is SYDVKM. CDR3 length equals 13 residues. CDR3 residues: CASGTGCAYEQYF. CDR3 sequence (DNA): TGTGCCAGCGGTACAGGGTGCGCCTACGAGCAGTACTTC.